The T cell receptor (beta chain) described here comes from a study of identical twins. From the 5' RACE reads, TCRdb called clonotypes with MiXCR, one entry per CDR3 protein. The profile covers about 240,000 distinct CDR3 sequences, with 6% to 8% appearing a single time and over 5% taken by the ten largest. The CDR3 sequence is 13 residues long. Between the trimmed V and J ends, which lost 6 bases and 4 bases, there was a span of 11 bases. Germline assignment: CDR1 SGDLS and CDR2 YYNGEE. This clonotype showed up just a few times. These sequences were also reported in another study, on yellow fever vaccine responses in identical twins.

The material sequenced was CD8+ T cells sorted from blood. The chain employs TRBV9 and TRBJ2-1; maybe TRBD1 (6 bases). The receptor's source is a woman aged 18 to 35 in good health. DNA for the CDR3: TGTGCCAGCACCCGGGACAATTACAATGAGCAGTTCTTC. It yields the protein CASTRDNYNEQFF.